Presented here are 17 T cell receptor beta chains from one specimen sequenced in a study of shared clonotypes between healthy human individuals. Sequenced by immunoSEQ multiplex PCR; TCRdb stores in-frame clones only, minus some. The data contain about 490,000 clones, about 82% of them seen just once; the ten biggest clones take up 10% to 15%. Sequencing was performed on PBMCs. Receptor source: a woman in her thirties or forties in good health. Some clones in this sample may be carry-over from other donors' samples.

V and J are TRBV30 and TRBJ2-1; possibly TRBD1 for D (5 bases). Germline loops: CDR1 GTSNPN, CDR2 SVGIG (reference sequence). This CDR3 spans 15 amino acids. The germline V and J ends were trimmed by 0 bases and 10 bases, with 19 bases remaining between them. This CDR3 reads CAWSVWARAGTEQFF. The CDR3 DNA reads TGTGCCTGGAGTGTTTGGGCCAGGGCCGGCACCGAGCAGTTCTTC.

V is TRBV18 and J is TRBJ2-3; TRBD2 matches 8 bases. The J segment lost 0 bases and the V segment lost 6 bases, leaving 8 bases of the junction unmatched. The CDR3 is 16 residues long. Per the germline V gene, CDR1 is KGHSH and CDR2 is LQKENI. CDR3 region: CASSPTSDPSTDTQYF. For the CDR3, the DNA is TGTGCCAGCTCTCCGACTAGCGATCCTAGCACAGATACGCAGTATTTT. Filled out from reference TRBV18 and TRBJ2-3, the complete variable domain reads NAGVMQNPRHLVRRRGQEARLRCSPMKGHSHVYWYRQLPEEGLKFMVYLQKENIIDESGMPKERFSAEFPKEGPSILRIQQVVRGDSAAYFCASSPTSDPSTDTQYFGPGTRLTVL.

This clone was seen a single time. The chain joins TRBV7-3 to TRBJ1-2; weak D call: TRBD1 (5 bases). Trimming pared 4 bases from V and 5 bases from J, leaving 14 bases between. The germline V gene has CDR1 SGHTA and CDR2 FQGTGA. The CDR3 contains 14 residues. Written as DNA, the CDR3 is TGTGCCAGCAGCTCCCCCGGGACTGTATATGGCTACACCTTC. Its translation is CASSSPGTVYGYTF.

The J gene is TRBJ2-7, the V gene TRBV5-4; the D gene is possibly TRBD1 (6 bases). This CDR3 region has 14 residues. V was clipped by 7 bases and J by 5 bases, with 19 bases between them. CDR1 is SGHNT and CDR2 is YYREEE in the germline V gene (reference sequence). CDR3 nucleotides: TGTGCCAGCGAACAGGGTATCGGAGGAAACGAGCAGTACTTC. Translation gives CASEQGIGGNEQYF.

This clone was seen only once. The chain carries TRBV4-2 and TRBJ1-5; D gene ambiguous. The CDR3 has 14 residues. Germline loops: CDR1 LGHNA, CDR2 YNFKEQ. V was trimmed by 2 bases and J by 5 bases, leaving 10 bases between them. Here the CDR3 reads CASSQSRGYQPQHF. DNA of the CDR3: TGTGCCAGCAGCCAAAGCCGGGGATATCAGCCCCAGCATTTT.

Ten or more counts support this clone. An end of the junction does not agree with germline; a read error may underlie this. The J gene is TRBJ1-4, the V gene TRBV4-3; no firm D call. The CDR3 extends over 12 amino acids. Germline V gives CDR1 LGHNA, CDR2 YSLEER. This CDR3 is CASSQGNEKPFF. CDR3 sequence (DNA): TGCGCCAGCAGCCAAGGCAATGAAAAACCGTTTTTT.

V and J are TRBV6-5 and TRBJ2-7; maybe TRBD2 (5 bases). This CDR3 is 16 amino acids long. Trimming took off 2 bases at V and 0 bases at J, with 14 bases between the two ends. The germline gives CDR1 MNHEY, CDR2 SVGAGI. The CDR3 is CASSYTPAGSSYEQYF. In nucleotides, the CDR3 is TGTGCCAGCAGTTACACCCCGGCGGGTAGCTCCTACGAGCAGTACTTC.

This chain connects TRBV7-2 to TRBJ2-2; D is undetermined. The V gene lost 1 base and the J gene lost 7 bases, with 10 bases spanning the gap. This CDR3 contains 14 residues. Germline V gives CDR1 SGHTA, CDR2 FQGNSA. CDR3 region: CASSLVGSGGELFF. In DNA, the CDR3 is TGTGCCAGCAGCTTAGTGGGTTCGGGCGGGGAGCTGTTTTTT.

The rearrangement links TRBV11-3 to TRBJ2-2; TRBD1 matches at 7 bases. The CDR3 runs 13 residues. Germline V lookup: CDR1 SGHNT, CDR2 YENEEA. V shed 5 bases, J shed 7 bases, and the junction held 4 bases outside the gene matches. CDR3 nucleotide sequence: TGTGCCAGCAGCGGGACAGAGGTCGGGGAGCTGTTTTTT. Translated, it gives CASSGTEVGELFF. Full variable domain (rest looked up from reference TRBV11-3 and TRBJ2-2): EAGVVQSPRYKIIEKKQPVAFWCNPISGHNTLYWYLQNLGQGPELLIRYENEEAVDDSQLPKDRFSAERLKGVDSTLKIQPAELGDSAVYLCASSGTEVGELFFGEGSRLTVL.

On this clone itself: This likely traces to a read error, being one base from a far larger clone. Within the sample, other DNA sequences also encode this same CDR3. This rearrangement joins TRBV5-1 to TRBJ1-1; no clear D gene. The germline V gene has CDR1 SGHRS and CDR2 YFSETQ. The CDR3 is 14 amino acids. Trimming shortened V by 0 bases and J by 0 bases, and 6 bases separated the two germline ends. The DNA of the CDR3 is TGCGCCAGCAGCTTGGGGGGAATGAACACTGAAGCTTTCTTT. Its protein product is CASSLGGMNTEAFF.

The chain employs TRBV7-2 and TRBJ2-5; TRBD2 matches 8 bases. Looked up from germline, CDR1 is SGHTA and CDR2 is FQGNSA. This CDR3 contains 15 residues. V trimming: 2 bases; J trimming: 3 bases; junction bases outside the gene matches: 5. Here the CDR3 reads CASSLTPGREETQYF. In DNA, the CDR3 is TGTGCCAGCAGCTTAACCCCCGGGAGGGAAGAGACCCAGTACTTC.

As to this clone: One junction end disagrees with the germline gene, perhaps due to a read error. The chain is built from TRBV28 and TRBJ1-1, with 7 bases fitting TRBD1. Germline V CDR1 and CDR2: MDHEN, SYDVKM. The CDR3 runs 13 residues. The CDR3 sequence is CASGIGQDTQAFF. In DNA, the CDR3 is TGTGCCAGCGGGATCGGACAGGACACTCAAGCTTTCTTT.

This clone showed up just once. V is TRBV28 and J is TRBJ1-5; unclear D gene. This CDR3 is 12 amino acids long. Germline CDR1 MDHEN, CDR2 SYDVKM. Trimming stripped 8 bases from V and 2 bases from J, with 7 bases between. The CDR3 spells CASERRNQPQHF. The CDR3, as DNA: TGTGCCAGCGAAAGGCGCAATCAGCCCCAGCATTTT.

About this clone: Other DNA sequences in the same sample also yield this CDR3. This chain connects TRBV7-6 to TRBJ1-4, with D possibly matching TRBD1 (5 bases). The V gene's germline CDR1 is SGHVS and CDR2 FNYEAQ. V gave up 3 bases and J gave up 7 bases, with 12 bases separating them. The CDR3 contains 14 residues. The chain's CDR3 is CASSFVGGGEKLFF. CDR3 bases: TGTGCCAGCAGCTTCGTCGGGGGAGGTGAAAAACTGTTTTTT.

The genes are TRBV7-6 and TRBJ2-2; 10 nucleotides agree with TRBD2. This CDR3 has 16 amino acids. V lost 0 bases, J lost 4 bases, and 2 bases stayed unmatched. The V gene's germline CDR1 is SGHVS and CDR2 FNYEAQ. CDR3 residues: CASSLAVAGGTGELFF. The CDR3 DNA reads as TGTGCCAGCAGCTTAGCGGTAGCGGGAGGCACCGGGGAGCTGTTTTTT. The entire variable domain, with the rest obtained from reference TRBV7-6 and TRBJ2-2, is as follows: GAGVSQSPRYKVTKRGQDVALRCDPISGHVSLYWYRQALGQGPEFLTYFNYEAQQDKSGLPNDRFSAERPEGSISTLTIQRTEQRDSAMYRCASSLAVAGGTGELFFGEGSRLTVL.

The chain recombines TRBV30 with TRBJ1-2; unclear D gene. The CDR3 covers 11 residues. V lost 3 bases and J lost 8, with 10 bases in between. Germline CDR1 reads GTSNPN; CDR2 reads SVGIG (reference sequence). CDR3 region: CAWRPGRGYTF. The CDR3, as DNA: TGTGCCTGGAGACCAGGACGCGGCTACACCTTC.

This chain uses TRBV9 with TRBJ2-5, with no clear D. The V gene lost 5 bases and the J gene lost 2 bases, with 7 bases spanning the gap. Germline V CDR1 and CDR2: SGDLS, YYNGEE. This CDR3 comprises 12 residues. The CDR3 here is CASSRVQETQYF. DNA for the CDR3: TGTGCCAGCAGTAGGGTACAAGAGACCCAGTACTTC.